The clone carrying this T cell receptor (beta chain) was detected only a few times. Its antigen remains unknown. The sample is drawn from a study of identical twins. The study's findings and limits: The study found excess low generation probability among twin-shared out-of-frame alpha sequences. It was possible that invariant MAIT and iNKT cells partly confounded the zero-insertion analyses.

Unique molecular identifiers were present on the cDNA, which also gained a universal primer site by template switching. TCRdb ran MiXCR on the 5' RACE reads and lists one entry per CDR3 protein. The table has some 200,000 distinct CDR3 sequences, around 8.1% seen once; the top ten hold 1.9%. This same sample was also taken into another study, of yellow fever vaccine responses in identical twins. That paper notes: Reports say the vaccine T cell response in twins looked partly convergent and partly personalized.

The TCR comes from a woman between 18 and 29 years old in good health. Material for sequencing was memory (CD45RO+) T cells sorted from blood.

This CDR3 reads CASSAGLEETQYF. CDR3 nucleotide sequence: TGTGCCAGCAGCGCCGGACTAGAAGAGACCCAGTACTTC. The V gene is TRBV9, the J gene TRBJ2-5; 7 bases line up with TRBD2. The CDR3 extends over 13 amino acids. V gave up 3 bases and J gave up 3 bases; unmatched junction bases: 2. Per germline, CDR1 SGDLS and CDR2 YYNGEE.